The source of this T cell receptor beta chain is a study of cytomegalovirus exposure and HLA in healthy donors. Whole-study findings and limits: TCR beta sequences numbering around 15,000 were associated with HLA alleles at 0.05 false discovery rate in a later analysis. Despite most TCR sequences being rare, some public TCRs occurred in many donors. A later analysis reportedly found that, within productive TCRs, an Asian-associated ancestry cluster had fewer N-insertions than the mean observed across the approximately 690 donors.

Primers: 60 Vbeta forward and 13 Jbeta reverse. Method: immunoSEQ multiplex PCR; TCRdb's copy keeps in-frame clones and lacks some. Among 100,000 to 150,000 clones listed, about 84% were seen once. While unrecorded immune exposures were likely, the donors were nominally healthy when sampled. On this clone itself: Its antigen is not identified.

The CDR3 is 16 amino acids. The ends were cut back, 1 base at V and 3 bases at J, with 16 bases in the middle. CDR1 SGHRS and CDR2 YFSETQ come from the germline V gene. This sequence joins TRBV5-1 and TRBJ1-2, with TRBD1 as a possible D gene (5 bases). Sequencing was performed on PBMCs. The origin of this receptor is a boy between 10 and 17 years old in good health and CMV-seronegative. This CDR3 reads CASSLSGGGPYYGYTF. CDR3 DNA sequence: TGCGCCAGCAGCTTGAGCGGGGGTGGGCCCTACTATGGCTACACCTTC.